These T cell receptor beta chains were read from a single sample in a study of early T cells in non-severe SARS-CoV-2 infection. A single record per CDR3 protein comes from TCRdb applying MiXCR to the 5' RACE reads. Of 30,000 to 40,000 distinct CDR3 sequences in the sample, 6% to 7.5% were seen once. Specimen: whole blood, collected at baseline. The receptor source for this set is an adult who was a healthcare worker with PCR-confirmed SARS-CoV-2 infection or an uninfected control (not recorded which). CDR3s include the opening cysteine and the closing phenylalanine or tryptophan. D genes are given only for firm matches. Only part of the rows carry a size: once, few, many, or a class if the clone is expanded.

CDR3 DNA: TGTGCCAGCTCACCTGGACGGCAAGCTAACTATGGCTACACCTTC
CDR3 protein: CASSPGRQANYGYTF
V gene: TRBV18
D gene: NA
J gene: TRBJ1-2
clone size: few

CDR3 DNA: TGCGCCAGCAGCCCGGCCACGATAAGCACAGATACGCAGTATTTT
CDR3 protein: CASSPATISTDTQYF
V gene: TRBV5-1
D gene: NA
J gene: TRBJ2-3
clone size: NA

CDR3 DNA: TGTGCCAGCAGCCTCGAAACCCGGGACCCTTGGAACTCTGGGGCCAACGTCCTGACTTTC
CDR3 protein: CASSLETRDPWNSGANVLTF
V gene: TRBV11-2
D gene: NA
J gene: TRBJ2-6
clone size: many

CDR3 DNA: TGTGCCAGCAGCTTATTGTACGTAGAGACCCAGTACTTC
CDR3 protein: CASSLLYVETQYF
V gene: TRBV7-2
D gene: NA
J gene: TRBJ2-5
clone size: many

CDR3 DNA: TGCAGTGCTAGAGGCGGGCTAGCGGGAGTACATGAGCAGTTCTTC
CDR3 protein: CSARGGLAGVHEQFF
V gene: TRBV20-1
D gene: TRBD2
J gene: TRBJ2-1
clone size: few

CDR3 DNA: TGCAGTGCCGGACCAGAAAAACTGTTTTTT
CDR3 protein: CSAGPEKLFF
V gene: TRBV20-1
D gene: NA
J gene: TRBJ1-4
clone size: many

CDR3 DNA: TGTGCCAGCAGTTTAGAGACACCCCGGGATGAGCAGTTCTTC
CDR3 protein: CASSLETPRDEQFF
V gene: TRBV12-3/TRBV12-4
D gene: NA
J gene: TRBJ2-1
clone size: few

CDR3 DNA: TGTGCCAGCAGGCCCGTGAGGGGAACGGAGACCCAGTACTTC
CDR3 protein: CASRPVRGTETQYF
V gene: TRBV5-4
D gene: NA
J gene: TRBJ2-5
clone size: NA

CDR3 DNA: TGTGCCACCAGTGATGCCGGGACACGGGTAAACTATGGCTACACCTTC
CDR3 protein: CATSDAGTRVNYGYTF
V gene: TRBV24-1
D gene: NA
J gene: TRBJ1-2
clone size: many

CDR3 DNA: TGTGCCAGCAGCTTAGGAGACTCCTATAATTCACCCCTCCACTTT
CDR3 protein: CASSLGDSYNSPLHF
V gene: TRBV7-8
D gene: NA
J gene: TRBJ1-6
clone size: NA

CDR3 DNA: TGTGCCAGCAGTGAAGCGAGGGCAGATACGCAGTATTTT
CDR3 protein: CASSEARADTQYF
V gene: TRBV6-1
D gene: NA
J gene: TRBJ2-3
clone size: many

CDR3 DNA: TGCGCCAGCAGCCAAGAACCCCAGGCACTGGAGGGAGCCTACAATGAGCAGTTCTTC
CDR3 protein: CASSQEPQALEGAYNEQFF
V gene: TRBV4-3
D gene: NA
J gene: TRBJ2-1
clone size: NA

CDR3 DNA: TGTGCCAGCAGCTCCGCCACAGGGAGTAATTCACCCCTCCACTTT
CDR3 protein: CASSSATGSNSPLHF
V gene: TRBV7-2
D gene: NA
J gene: TRBJ1-6
clone size: few

CDR3 DNA: TGTGCCATCAGTGAGTCGGGCTCGCAGGGTACCCAGTACTTC
CDR3 protein: CAISESGSQGTQYF
V gene: TRBV10-3
D gene: NA
J gene: TRBJ2-5
clone size: NA

CDR3 DNA: TGCAGTGCTAGCCACAGGGGGTTGAGTGTCAATGAGCAGTTCTTC
CDR3 protein: CSASHRGLSVNEQFF
V gene: TRBV20-1
D gene: TRBD1
J gene: TRBJ2-1
clone size: many

CDR3 DNA: TGTGCCAGCAGCCAAGGACAGGGACAGACCCAGTACTTC
CDR3 protein: CASSQGQGQTQYF
V gene: TRBV3-1
D gene: TRBD1
J gene: TRBJ2-5
clone size: few

CDR3 DNA: TGCAGTGCTAGGGCGGACGGGAACACTGAAGCTTTCTTT
CDR3 protein: CSARADGNTEAFF
V gene: TRBV20-1
D gene: NA
J gene: TRBJ1-1
clone size: NA

CDR3 DNA: TGTGCCAGCTCACCACTGGCGGCAGCTCCTAACTATGGCTACACCTTC
CDR3 protein: CASSPLAAAPNYGYTF
V gene: TRBV18
D gene: NA
J gene: TRBJ1-2
clone size: many

CDR3 DNA: TGTGCCAGCAGCTTATCGAACCGAATAGGACCCCTCCACTTT
CDR3 protein: CASSLSNRIGPLHF
V gene: TRBV7-2
D gene: NA
J gene: TRBJ1-6
clone size: many